Each of the 27 T cell receptor beta chains below was sequenced from the same sample in a study of monozygotic twins with inflammatory bowel disease (dated by TCRdb to between 2018 and 2020). The library was produced with 5' RACE. TCRdb records Illumina HiSeq 2500 as the sequencer. The reads went through TCRdb reprocessing, and each CDR3 protein sequence gets one entry with no DNA. The record for this sample contains more than 300,000 distinct CDR3 sequences. In total, the top ten clones hold just over 2.5% of the sample. Sequencing used blood. Receptors were obtained from a human donor with ulcerative colitis or Crohn's disease, or a healthy co-twin of an affected twin (not recorded which).

The V gene is TRBV19, the J gene TRBJ1-1; TCRdb proposes TRBD1, but this gene call is untestable without DNA. Germline assignment: CDR1 LNHDA and CDR2 SQIVND (reference sequence). The CDR3 has 12 amino acids. CDR3 sequence reads: CASGQGYTEAFF. Combining the CDR3 with reference TRBV19 and TRBJ1-1 gives the whole variable domain DGGITQSPKYLFRKEGQNVTLSCEQNLNHDAMYWYRQDPGQGLRLIYYSQIVNDFQKGDIAEGYSVSREKKESFPLTVTSAQKNPTAFYLCASGQGYTEAFFGQGTRLTVV.

This chain links TRBV20-1 with TRBJ1-5; absent DNA, TCRdb's TRBD1 call cannot be checked. The CDR3 is made up of 16 amino acids. Germline lookup yields CDR1 DFQATT and CDR2 SNEGSKA (reference sequence). This CDR3 reads CSALSTGVPSNQPQHF.

The chain uses TRBV15 and TRBJ2-3; lacking DNA, the TRBD2 call made by TCRdb goes unchecked. CDR1 is LNHNV and CDR2 is YYDKDF in the germline V gene (reference sequence). The length of the CDR3 is 15 residues. CDR3 loop: CATSRVRGPTDTQYF.

This chain connects TRBV9 to TRBJ2-7; lacking DNA, the TRBD1 call made by TCRdb goes unchecked. The CDR3 contains 15 residues. Germline V gene data show CDR1 as SGDLS and CDR2 as YYNGEE. This CDR3 reads CASSGGRGAAYEQYF.

This chain connects TRBV9 to TRBJ2-3; as DNA is missing, the TRBD1 call by TCRdb cannot be tested. The germline V gene has CDR1 SGDLS and CDR2 YYNGEE. This CDR3 is 14 amino acids long. CDR3 region: CASSANKGADTQYF.

This chain links TRBV2 with TRBJ1-4; TCRdb outputs TRBD1, but without DNA this stays unchecked. This CDR3 is built from 17 residues. Germline CDR1 is SNHLY and CDR2 is FYNNEI. The CDR3 here is CASSSLGTGGRNEKLFF.

The chain recombines TRBV12-3 or TRBV12-4 with TRBJ2-7; TCRdb designates TRBD1, a call that cannot be tested without DNA. The CDR3 extends over 14 amino acids. CDR3 loop: CASSAVPGADEQYF.

The chain uses TRBV11-3 and TRBJ2-2; absent DNA, TCRdb's TRBD1 call cannot be checked. The V gene's germline CDR1 is SGHNT and CDR2 YENEEA. The CDR3 has 15 residues. The CDR3 is CASSLGGRDTGELFF. The whole variable domain, filled in from reference TRBV11-3 and TRBJ2-2, reads EAGVVQSPRYKIIEKKQPVAFWCNPISGHNTLYWYLQNLGQGPELLIRYENEEAVDDSQLPKDRFSAERLKGVDSTLKIQPAELGDSAVYLCASSLGGRDTGELFFGEGSRLTVL.

This rearrangement joins TRBV7-9 to TRBJ2-7; TCRdb's assignment of TRBD1 cannot be checked, as there is no DNA. CDR3 length: 16 amino acids. CDR1 and CDR2 (germline): SEHNR, FQNEAQ (reference sequence). This CDR3 reads CASSLVTSGTGTEQYF.

The CDR3 protein is CSARPSGGNQPQHF. V usage is TRBV20-1 and J usage is TRBJ1-5. Germline V lookup: CDR1 DFQATT, CDR2 SNEGSKA (reference sequence). The length of the CDR3 is 14 residues.

The V and J genes are TRBV7-8 and TRBJ2-7; the TCRdb call, TRBD2, lacks DNA for checking. The CDR3 spans 14 residues. CDR1 SGHVS and CDR2 FQNEAQ come from the germline V gene. This CDR3 is CASGLGGPSYEQYF.

The chain is built from TRBV7-8 and TRBJ2-5; TCRdb picks TRBD1, but there is no DNA to check that call. This CDR3 has 16 amino acids. Germline V gene data show CDR1 as SGHVS and CDR2 as FQNEAQ. CDR3 sequence: CASRRQRTGGGETQYF.

This CDR3 reads CASSLPGQTYEQYF. The chain is built from TRBV7-6 and TRBJ2-7; absent DNA, TCRdb's TRBD1 call cannot be checked. The CDR3 contains 14 residues. CDR1 and CDR2 (germline): SGHVS, FNYEAQ.

The CDR3 spells CATSDSRVPFGYTF. The chain is built from TRBV24-1 and TRBJ1-2; TCRdb lists TRBD1, though no DNA is available to test this call. This CDR3 spans 14 amino acids. The germline gives CDR1 KGHDR, CDR2 SFDVKD.

V gene TRBV3-1 combines with J gene TRBJ1-1; the D gene TCRdb calls, TRBD1, cannot be checked with no DNA. Germline CDR1 reads LGHDT; CDR2 reads YNNKEL (reference sequence). The CDR3 is 14 amino acids. CDR3 in amino acids: CASSLGTGDAEAFF.

The chain is built from TRBV12-3 or TRBV12-4 and TRBJ1-3; TCRdb's D call of TRBD1 is untestable without DNA. The CDR3 contains 16 residues. CDR3 sequence reads: CASSNWGAPSGNTIYF.

The chain recombines TRBV20-1 with TRBJ1-6. The CDR3 length is 16 residues. CDR1 and CDR2 (germline): DFQATT, SNEGSKA (reference sequence). The CDR3 loop reads CSARDRQGSYNSPLHF.

V usage is TRBV4-2 and J usage is TRBJ2-7; TCRdb returns TRBD1, unconfirmable since there is no DNA. This CDR3 contains 16 residues. CDR1 is LGHNA and CDR2 is YNFKEQ in the germline V gene. This CDR3 reads CASSPQRQRDGYEQYF.

The chain uses TRBV5-6 and TRBJ2-7; TCRdb lists TRBD2, though no DNA is available to test this call. CDR3 length: 15 residues. Germline V gene lookup returns CDR1 SGHDT and CDR2 YYEEEE. The chain's CDR3 is CASSREGYSSYEQYF.

CDR3: CASSVVGQNYGYTF. The J gene is TRBJ1-2, the V gene TRBV9; TCRdb reports TRBD1, a call that lacks DNA to check it against. The CDR3 contains 14 residues. CDR1 and CDR2 (germline): SGDLS, YYNGEE.

This chain links TRBV6-4 with TRBJ2-3; TCRdb outputs TRBD1, but without DNA this stays unchecked. From germline, CDR1 is MRHNA and CDR2 SNTAGT. The CDR3 sequence is 13 residues long. CDR3 loop: CASSDGQTLPRYF.

This rearrangement joins TRBV19 to TRBJ1-1; checking the TCRdb D call of TRBD1 is not possible without DNA. Germline CDR1 reads LNHDA; CDR2 reads SQIVND (reference sequence). The length of the CDR3 is 14 residues. CDR3 loop: CASSIGPGGFEAFF.

The rearrangement uses TRBV11-2 and TRBJ2-2; TCRdb proposes TRBD2, but this gene call is untestable without DNA. CDR3 size: 15 residues. Germline V gene lookup returns CDR1 SGHAT and CDR2 FQNNGV. CDR3 sequence reads: CASSLSRTSTGELFF.

This chain connects TRBV29-1 to TRBJ2-4. Germline CDR1 is SQVTM and CDR2 is ANQGSEA. CDR3 length: 12 residues. The CDR3 sequence is CSVELALNIQYF.

CDR3 residues: CASSLTGLGSDTQYF. The chain joins TRBV5-1 to TRBJ2-3; TCRdb returns TRBD1, unconfirmable since there is no DNA. Germline-derived CDR1 and CDR2 are SGHRS and YFSETQ. The CDR3 contains 15 residues.

V usage is TRBV4-2 and J usage is TRBJ2-2. This CDR3 is built from 15 residues. Germline CDR1 LGHNA, CDR2 YNFKEQ. The CDR3 sequence: CASSQVDANTGELFF.

The chain links TRBV20-1 to TRBJ2-3; TCRdb calls TRBD1, which cannot be checked without DNA. From germline, CDR1 is DFQATT and CDR2 SNEGSKA (reference sequence). There are 15 residues in the CDR3. The CDR3 loop is CSAVPGQGRTDTQYF.